Listed below are T cell receptor beta chains from one sample, sequenced in a study of shared clonotypes between healthy human individuals. Data came from immunoSEQ multiplex PCR; TCRdb stores just in-frame clones and leaves some out. Of approximately 740,000 clones listed, around 67% are singletons. Material for sequencing was memory CD4+ T cells sorted from blood. These receptors all come from a woman aged 30 to 39 in good health. Both conserved end residues are trimmed from each CDR3.

TRBJ1-2	12	TRBV19	ASSIRERGYGYT
TRBJ1-1	13	TRBV27	ASSLTYREGTEAF
TRBJ2-2	14	TRBV5-4	ASSLAPGQATGELF
TRBJ1-5	12	TRBV10-3	AISEIGGDQPQH
TRBJ2-5	11	TRBV6-1	ASSAVATEQRY
TRBJ2-7	13	TRBV7-3	ASSLFPAGAYEQY
TRBJ2-7	12	TRBV5-4	ASSLGGLGYEQY
TRBJ1-1	16	TRBV30	AWSVRRQGGLRNTEAF
TRBJ2-5	11	TRBV7-2	ASSPGQQETQY
TRBJ2-7	10	TRBV28	ASGQGSYEQY
TRBJ2-1	14	TRBV7-6	ASSQRTSFTYNEQF
TRBJ2-3	13	TRBV7-3	ASSSSGDVTDTQY
TRBJ2-1	13	TRBV7-9	ASSVGASRRSEQF
TRBJ2-3	11	TRBV2	ASSRDSTDTQY
TRBJ2-5	12	TRBV7-2	ASSFRGRGETQY
TRBJ1-6	11	TRBV7-9	ASSLAWNSPLH
TRBJ1-5	14	TRBV7-2	ASSLSLWNSNQPQH
TRBJ1-2	13	TRBV28	ASSIEQGASYGYT
TRBJ2-7	11	TRBV27	ASSLEGEHEQY
TRBJ2-4	12	TRBV28	ASSLTQGRNIQY
TRBJ1-4	13	TRBV5-1	ASSLGLGKDEKLF
TRBJ2-7	13	TRBV15	ATSRLTSGTSEQY
TRBJ2-4	15	TRBV28	ASSLIGGRGAKNIQY
TRBJ2-3	11	TRBV12-5	ASVRDLTDTQY
TRBJ2-1	14	TRBV4-1	ASSQDGASSYNEQF
TRBJ1-4	12	TRBV28	ASSSPNEAEKLF
TRBJ1-2	13	TRBV6-1	ASSARETESYGYT
TRBJ2-1	12	TRBV5-1	ASSPDNSGYEQF
TRBJ2-1	9	TRBV20-1	SARGPYEQF
TRBJ2-4	12	TRBV11-2	ASSLGTQGVIQY
TRBJ1-2	11	TRBV2	ARTKTADYGYT
TRBJ2-1	13	TRBV7-2	ASSQTSGRLDEQF
TRBJ2-1	11	TRBV19	ASSGLAVHEQF
TRBJ2-7	14	TRBV19	ASSVHRDRVSYEQY
TRBJ1-2	11	TRBV5-1	ASSLLWDSLYT
TRBJ2-7	14	TRBV9	ASSEGLAGASYEQY
TRBJ2-3	14	TRBV7-8	ASSRDLGGSTDTQY
TRBJ2-1	11	TRBV7-7	ASSLDSDNEQF
TRBJ2-7	14	TRBV6-8	ASSLGGLAGAYEQY
TRBJ2-1	13	TRBV6-1	ASSVGGGPYNEQF
TRBJ1-1	15	TRBV28	ASSPHQTGQINTEAF
TRBJ1-5	12	TRBV28	ASSESPRDFLQH
TRBJ2-5	8	TRBV20-1	RTGGETQY
TRBJ2-2	12	TRBV25-1	ASSDRRNTGELF
TRBJ2-7	12	TRBV18	ASSPLEERAEQY
TRBJ1-4	13	TRBV2	ASSELEQGGEKLF